The clone carrying this T cell receptor (beta chain) was detected a few times. What it binds is not known. This sample is part of a study of response to subunit inactivated influenza vaccine. TCRdb passed the RT-PCR reads through MiXCR, listing each CDR3 protein once. Of around 850,000 distinct CDR3 sequences listed, around 18% are singletons. Trimming shortened V by 6 bases and J by 3 bases, and 12 bases separated the two germline ends. This CDR3 is built from 14 residues. Study observations and caveats: A suggestion made by the authors is that each seasonal influenza vaccination recruits few new T cells.

The chain uses TRBV12-3 or TRBV12-4 and TRBJ1-5, with a possible D match to TRBD1 (5 bases). The sequence derives from a man aged 50 or older who received an inactivated influenza vaccine. The sample consisted of PBMCs from blood, taken less than 6 days after vaccination. Here the CDR3 reads CASSPDSYNQPQHF. The CDR3 bases are TGTGCCAGCAGCCCCGACAGCTACAATCAGCCCCAGCATTTT.